This is a list of T cell receptor beta chains from one sample in a study of control samples from healthy donors and cancer patients. TCRdb's copy holds only in-frame clones and misses some; the assay was immunoSEQ multiplex PCR. The table includes tens of thousands of clones, 80% to 90% detected once. The sequenced material came from blood. The receptor source for this set is a man aged 50 to 60 in good health. Each CDR3 is given with its conserved first and last residue. A D gene is named only where the DNA matches it firmly. Clone size appears in some rows only: once, few, many, or a class for an expanded clone.

TRBD2 | TRBJ2-5 | TRBV19 | . | TGTGCCAGTGCCGCCCAGCGGGGGGTAGAGACCCAGTACTTC | CASAAQRGVETQYF
. | TRBJ1-1 | TRBV11-2 | . | TGTGCCAGCAGCTACCGGGACACCTACACTGAAGCTTTCTTT | CASSYRDTYTEAFF
TRBD1 | TRBJ1-5 | TRBV28 | medium-sized | TGTGCCAGCAGAGGGGGCCTGCCCCAGCATTTT | CASRGGLPQHF
. | TRBJ1-1 | TRBV29-1 | few | TGCAGCGTTGAAGATCCTGGGGGAGGGGCTGAAGCTTTCTTT | CSVEDPGGGAEAFF
TRBD2 | TRBJ2-2 | TRBV9 | . | TGTGCCAGCAGCCCCCGACTAGCGGGCATAGCCGGGGAGCTGTTTTTT | CASSPRLAGIAGELFF
. | TRBJ2-5 | TRBV7-2 | . | TGTGCCAGCAGCTTAGAACGGGAAGAGACCCAGTACTTC | CASSLEREETQYF
. | TRBJ1-1 | TRBV6-6 | . | TGTGCCAGCAGACCTGACAGAGACACTGAAGCTTTCTTT | CASRPDRDTEAFF
TRBD1 | TRBJ1-2 | TRBV2 | few | TGTGCCAGCAGCCAGGGGGGGCCAGGTGGCTACACCTTC | CASSQGGPGGYTF
TRBD2 | TRBJ2-7 | TRBV13 | . | TGTGCCAGCAGCCCCGGGGGGAGCGGGAGCTACGAGCAGTACTTC | CASSPGGSGSYEQYF
TRBD1 | TRBJ1-1 | TRBV29-1 | once | TGCAGCACGGGACAGGGAAGAGAGACTGAAGCTTTCTTT | CSTGQGRETEAFF
. | TRBJ2-5 | TRBV6-2/TRBV6-3 | once | TGTGCCAGCAGTGCCAAAGAGACCCAGTACTTC | CASSAKETQYF
. | TRBJ1-3 | TRBV9 | . | TGTGCCAGCAGCGTAGAGGATGTACCGCTGCAGACCCTCTCTGGAAACACCATATATTTT | CASSVEDVPLQTLSGNTIYF
. | TRBJ2-3 | TRBV11-3 | . | TGTGCCAGCAGCCTTGGGGGAGAGGGCACAGATACGCAGTATTTT | CASSLGGEGTDTQYF
TRBD1 | TRBJ2-5 | TRBV24-1 | . | TGTGCCACCAGTGCCCCGACAGGGACATCGGAGACCCAGTACTTC | CATSAPTGTSETQYF
TRBD2 | TRBJ2-2 | TRBV10-1 | once | TGCGCCAGCAGTCCGACTAGCGGGGACACCGGGGAGCTGTTTTTT | CASSPTSGDTGELFF
. | TRBJ1-5 | TRBV4-3 | . | TGCGCCAGCAGCTTCTGGATCGGGGGCAATCAGCCCCAGCATTTT | CASSFWIGGNQPQHF
. | TRBJ2-2 | TRBV24-1 | . | TGTGCCACCAGTGGGGATACCGGGGAGCTGTTTTTT | CATSGDTGELFF
. | TRBJ2-7 | TRBV5-5 | . | TGTGCCAGCAGCTTGTGGGGGGCGTCCTACGAGCAGTACTTC | CASSLWGASYEQYF
. | TRBJ1-1 | TRBV3-1/TRBV3-2 | . | TGTGCCAGCAGCCAACAGGGTTACACTGAAGCTTTCTTT | CASSQQGYTEAFF
. | TRBJ1-1 | TRBV29-1 | once | TGCAGCGTTGAGACAGTCACTGAAGCTTTCTTT | CSVETVTEAFF
. | TRBJ1-1 | TRBV5-1 | . | TGCGCCAGCAGCTCGGAATGGGGGACTGAAGCTTTCTTT | CASSSEWGTEAFF
. | TRBJ2-1 | TRBV4-3 | . | TGCGCCAGCAGCCAAGCCCCCTACAATGAGCAGTTCTTC | CASSQAPYNEQFF
. | TRBJ2-5 | TRBV12-5 | . | TGTGCTAGTGCTGCCCTTAGCGTTGTGGAGACCCAGTACTTC | CASAALSVVETQYF
. | TRBJ2-3 | TRBV6-2/TRBV6-3 | . | TGTGCCAGCAGTTATATGCCACCAAGGGACGGGGCGCAGTATTTT | CASSYMPPRDGAQYF
TRBD1 | TRBJ1-2 | TRBV5-1 | . | TGCGCCAGCAGCCCAGGGACAGGGGTTATTTATGGCTACACCTTC | CASSPGTGVIYGYTF
. | TRBJ1-1 | TRBV19 | . | TGTGCCAGTAGTGCCCAGGGGTTGGACACTGAAGCTTTCTTT | CASSAQGLDTEAFF
TRBD1 | TRBJ1-2 | TRBV27 | . | TGTGCCAGCAGTCCCGGGACAGGGTACTATGGCTACACCTTC | CASSPGTGYYGYTF
TRBD1 | TRBJ1-1 | TRBV7-8 | . | TGTGCCAGCAGCTCCGGGACAGTCGATGGCACTGAAGCTTTCTTT | CASSSGTVDGTEAFF